The T cell receptor beta chain under discussion was sequenced for a study of T-cell reconstitution after alpha-beta-depleted transplantation in children. Whole-study results and caveats: Approximately two months post-transplant, alpha-beta T cells reportedly originated from several hundred expanded graft clones. At day 60, the high TCRbeta diversity found in some patients originated from recipient T cells and thymic progenitors that had survived.

As regards this clonotype: Its cognate antigen is unknown.

Germline assignment: CDR1 MNHNS and CDR2 SASEGT. This CDR3 is built from 15 residues. V was clipped by 6 bases and J by 12 bases; unmatched bases: 14. Unique molecular identifiers were built into the TCRbeta library. TCRdb re-analysed the PCR reads in MiXCR, keeping a single row per CDR3 protein. The table includes about 130,000 distinct CDR3 sequences, roughly 10% detected once. This receptor was obtained from a girl in the first two years of life who had a stem cell transplant for combined immunodeficiency, so the T cells may come from the graft donor. The material sequenced was PBMCs, mostly from graft donor cells, taken 180 days after TCRalphabeta/CD19-depleted stem cell transplant. This chain links TRBV6-1 with TRBJ2-4, with 10 bases fitting TRBD1. Here the CDR3 DNA reads TGTGCCAGCAGCCCCCTCGACAGGGGGCGGGAAAGTCAGTACTTC. Translation gives CASSPLDRGRESQYF.